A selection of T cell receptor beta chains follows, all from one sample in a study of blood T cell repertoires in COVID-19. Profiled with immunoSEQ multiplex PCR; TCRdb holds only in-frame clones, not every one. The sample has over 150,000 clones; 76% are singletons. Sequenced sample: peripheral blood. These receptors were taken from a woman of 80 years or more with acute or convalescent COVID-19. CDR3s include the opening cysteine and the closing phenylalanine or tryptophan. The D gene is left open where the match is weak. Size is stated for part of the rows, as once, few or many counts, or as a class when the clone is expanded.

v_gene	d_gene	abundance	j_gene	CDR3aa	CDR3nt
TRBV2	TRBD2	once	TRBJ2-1	CASSGQLAGGNEQFF	TGTGCCAGCAGTGGCCAACTAGCGGGAGGTAATGAGCAGTTCTTC
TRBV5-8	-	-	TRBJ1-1	CASSRRVTEAFF	TGTGCCAGCAGCAGACGGGTCACTGAAGCTTTCTTT
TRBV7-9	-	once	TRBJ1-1	CASSLLGQNTEAFF	TGTGCCAGCAGCTTACTAGGCCAGAACACTGAAGCTTTCTTT
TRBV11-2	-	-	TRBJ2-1	CASSVSDEQFF	TGTGCCAGCAGCGTTAGCGATGAGCAGTTCTTC
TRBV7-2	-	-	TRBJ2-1	CASSLSVGLADPEQFF	TGTGCCAGCAGCTTAAGTGTGGGGTTAGCGGATCCTGAGCAGTTCTTC
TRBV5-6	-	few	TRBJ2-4	CASSLENIQYF	TGTGCCAGCAGCCTAGAAAACATTCAGTACTTC
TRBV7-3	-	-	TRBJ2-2	CASSLSAGNTGELFF	TGTGCCAGCAGCTTATCGGCAGGGAACACCGGGGAGCTGTTTTTT
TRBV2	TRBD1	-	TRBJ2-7	CAGRRDRSYEQYF	TGTGCCGGTCGCCGGGACAGGAGCTACGAGCAGTACTTC
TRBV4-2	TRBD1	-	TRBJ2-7	CASSQDLFRGQGSYEQYF	TGTGCCAGCAGCCAAGATCTTTTTAGGGGACAGGGGTCTTACGAGCAGTACTTC
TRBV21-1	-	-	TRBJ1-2	CASGSAGIYTF	TGTGCCAGCGGGAGTGCGGGGATCTACACCTTC
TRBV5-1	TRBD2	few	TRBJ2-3	CASTESGSQADTQYF	TGCGCCAGCACCGAGAGCGGGAGTCAGGCAGATACGCAGTATTTT
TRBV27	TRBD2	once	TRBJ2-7	CASRRGASGSYEQYF	TGTGCCAGCAGGAGGGGTGCTAGCGGGAGTTATGAGCAGTACTTC
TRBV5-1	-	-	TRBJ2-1	CASSSDEQTSYNEQFF	TGCGCCAGCAGTTCTGATGAACAAACCTCCTACAATGAGCAGTTCTTC
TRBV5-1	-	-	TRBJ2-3	CASSPQGDTQYF	TGCGCCAGCAGCCCACAGGGCGATACGCAGTATTTT
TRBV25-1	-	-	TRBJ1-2	CASSDVTGGYTF	TGTGCCAGCAGTGATGTGACGGGTGGCTACACCTTC
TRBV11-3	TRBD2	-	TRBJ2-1	CASSLDRTSGGVLYNEQFF	TGTGCCAGCAGCTTAGATCGAACTAGCGGGGGGGTCCTCTACAATGAGCAGTTCTTC
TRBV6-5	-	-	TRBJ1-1	CASSYHGNTEAFF	TGTGCCAGCAGTTATCACGGGAACACTGAAGCTTTCTTT
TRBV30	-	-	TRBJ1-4	CAWSAGKEKLFF	TGTGCCTGGAGTGCGGGAAAAGAAAAACTGTTTTTT
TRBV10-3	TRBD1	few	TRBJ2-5	CAAGTGEETQYF	TGTGCCGCGGGGACAGGGGAAGAGACCCAGTACTTC
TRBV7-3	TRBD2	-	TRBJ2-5	CASSLLAGEETQYF	TGTGCCAGCAGCCTCCTAGCGGGAGAAGAGACCCAGTACTTC
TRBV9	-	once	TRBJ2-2	CASSVDGAQSGELFF	TGTGCCAGCAGCGTAGATGGGGCACAGAGCGGGGAGCTGTTTTTT
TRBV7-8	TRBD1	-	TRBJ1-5	CASRVTGTEDQPQHF	TGTGCCAGCAGAGTCACCGGGACAGAGGATCAGCCCCAGCATTTT
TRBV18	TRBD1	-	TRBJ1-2	CASSPWGPGGPNYGYTF	TGTGCCAGCTCACCATGGGGGCCAGGGGGGCCTAACTATGGCTACACCTTC
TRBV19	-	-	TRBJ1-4	CASNQGGLNEKLFF	TGTGCCAGTAATCAGGGTGGCCTTAATGAAAAACTGTTTTTT
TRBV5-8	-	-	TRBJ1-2	CASSLGGGGYTF	TGTGCCAGCAGCTTGGGAGGGGGTGGCTACACCTTC
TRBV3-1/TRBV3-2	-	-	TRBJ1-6	CASSHPNSPLHF	TGTGCCAGCAGCCACCCGAATTCACCCCTCCACTTT
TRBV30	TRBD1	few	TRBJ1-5	CAWQGQGGQPQHF	TGTGCCTGGCAGGGACAGGGGGGGCAGCCCCAGCATTTT
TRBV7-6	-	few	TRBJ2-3	CASSLGGGGSTSTDTQYF	TGTGCCAGCAGCTTAGGAGGGGGGGGATCCACTAGCACAGATACGCAGTATTTT
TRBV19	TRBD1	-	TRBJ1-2	CATGTGGVSGYTF	TGTGCCACCGGGACAGGGGGCGTAAGTGGCTACACCTTC